The subject of this entry is one T cell receptor beta chain. Generated by immunoSEQ multiplex PCR, the TCRdb table keeps only in-frame clones and is missing some. The data contain 40,000 to 45,000 clones, around 90% of them singletons. The data derive from a study of resident and recirculating memory T cells in vitiligo. Unmatched junction bases numbered 11, after V lost 2 bases and J lost 3 bases. Per the germline V gene, CDR1 is LGHNA and CDR2 is YNFKEQ. CDR3 size: 19 residues. The specimen was blood. The TCR originated in a male donor with vitiligo. J is TRBJ2-3 and V is TRBV4-2; 13 nucleotides agree with TRBD2. CDR3 sequence: CASSQTRTSGGVGTDTQYF. CDR3 bases: TGTGCCAGCAGCCAAACCCGGACTAGCGGGGGAGTTGGTACAGATACGCAGTATTTT.